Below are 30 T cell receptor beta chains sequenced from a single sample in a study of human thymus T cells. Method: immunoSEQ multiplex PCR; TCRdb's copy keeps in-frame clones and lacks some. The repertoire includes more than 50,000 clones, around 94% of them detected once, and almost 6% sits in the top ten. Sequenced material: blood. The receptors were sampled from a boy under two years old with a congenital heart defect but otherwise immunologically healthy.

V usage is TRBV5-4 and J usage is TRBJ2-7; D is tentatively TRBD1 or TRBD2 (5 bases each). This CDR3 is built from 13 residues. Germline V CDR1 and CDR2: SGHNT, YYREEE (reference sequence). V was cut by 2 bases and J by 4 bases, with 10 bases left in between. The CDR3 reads CASSFGTGYEQYF. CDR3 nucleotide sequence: TGTGCCAGCAGCTTCGGGACGGGGTACGAGCAGTACTTC. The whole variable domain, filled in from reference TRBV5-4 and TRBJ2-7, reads ETGVTQSPTHLIKTRGQQVTLRCSSQSGHNTVSWYQQALGQGPQFIFQYYREEENGRGNFPPRFSGLQFPNYSSELNVNALELDDSALYLCASSFGTGYEQYFGPGTRLTVT.

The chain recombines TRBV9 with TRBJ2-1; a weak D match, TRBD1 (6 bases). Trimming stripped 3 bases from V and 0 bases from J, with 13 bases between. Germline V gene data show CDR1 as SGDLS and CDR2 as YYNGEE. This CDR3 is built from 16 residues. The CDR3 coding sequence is TGTGCCAGCAGCGCGTATCAGGGGAACTCCTACAATGAGCAGTTCTTC. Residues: CASSAYQGNSYNEQFF.

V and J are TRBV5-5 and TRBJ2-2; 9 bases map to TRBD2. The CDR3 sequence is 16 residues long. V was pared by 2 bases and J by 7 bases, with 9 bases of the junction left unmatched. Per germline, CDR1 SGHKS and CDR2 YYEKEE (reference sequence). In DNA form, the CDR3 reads TGTGCCAGCAGCTTTAGGCTAGCGGGAACTTACGGGGAGCTGTTTTTT. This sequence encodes CASSFRLAGTYGELFF.

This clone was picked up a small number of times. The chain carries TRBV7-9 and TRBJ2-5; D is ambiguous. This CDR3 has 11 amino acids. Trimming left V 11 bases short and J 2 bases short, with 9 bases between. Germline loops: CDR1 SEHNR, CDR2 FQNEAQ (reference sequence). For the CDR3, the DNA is TGTGCCTGTCGGATGCAAGAGACCCAGTACTTC. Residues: CACRMQETQYF.

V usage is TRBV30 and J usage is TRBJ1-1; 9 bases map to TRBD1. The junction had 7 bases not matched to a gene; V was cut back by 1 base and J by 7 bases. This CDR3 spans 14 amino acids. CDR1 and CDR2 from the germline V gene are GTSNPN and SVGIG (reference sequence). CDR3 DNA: TGTGCCTGGAGTGCCGGACAGGGGATTGGTGAAGCTTTCTTT. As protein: CAWSAGQGIGEAFF.

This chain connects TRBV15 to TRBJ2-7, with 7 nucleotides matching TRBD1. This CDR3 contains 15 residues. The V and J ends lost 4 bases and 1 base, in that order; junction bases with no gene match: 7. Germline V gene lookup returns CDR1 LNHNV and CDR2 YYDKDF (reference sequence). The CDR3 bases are TGTGCCACCAGCAAGTTAGGGACAGAATCCTACGAGCAGTACTTC. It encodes CATSKLGTESYEQYF. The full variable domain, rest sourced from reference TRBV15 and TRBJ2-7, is DAMVIQNPRYQVTQFGKPVTLSCSQTLNHNVMYWYQQKSSQAPKLLFHYYDKDFNNEADTPDNFQSRRPNTSFCFLDIRSPGLGDTAMYLCATSKLGTESYEQYFGPGTRLTVT.

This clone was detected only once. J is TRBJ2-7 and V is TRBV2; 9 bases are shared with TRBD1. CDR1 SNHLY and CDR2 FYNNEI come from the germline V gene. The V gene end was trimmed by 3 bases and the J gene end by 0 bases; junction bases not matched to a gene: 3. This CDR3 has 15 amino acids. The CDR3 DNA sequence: TGTGCCAGCAGTGAGGACAGGGGCCTCTCCTACGAGCAGTACTTC. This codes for CASSEDRGLSYEQYF.

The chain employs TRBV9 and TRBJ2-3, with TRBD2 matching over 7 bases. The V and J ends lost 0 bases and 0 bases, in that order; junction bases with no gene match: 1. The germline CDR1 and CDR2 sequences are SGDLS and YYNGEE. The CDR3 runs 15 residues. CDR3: CASSVGGSSTDTQYF. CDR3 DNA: TGTGCCAGCAGCGTAGGCGGGAGTAGCACAGATACGCAGTATTTT.

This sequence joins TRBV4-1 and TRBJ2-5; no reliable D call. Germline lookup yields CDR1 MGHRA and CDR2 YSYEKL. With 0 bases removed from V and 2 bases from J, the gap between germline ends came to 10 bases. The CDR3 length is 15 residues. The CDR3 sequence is CASSQDGLVQETQYF. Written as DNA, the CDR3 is TGCGCCAGCAGCCAAGATGGCCTAGTGCAAGAGACCCAGTACTTC.

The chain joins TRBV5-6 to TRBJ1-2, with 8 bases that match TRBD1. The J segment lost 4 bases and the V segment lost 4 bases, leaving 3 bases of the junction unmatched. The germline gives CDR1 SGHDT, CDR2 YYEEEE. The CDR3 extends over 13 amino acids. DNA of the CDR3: TGTGCCAGCAGCCGGGACAGGACCTATGGCTACACCTTC. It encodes CASSRDRTYGYTF.

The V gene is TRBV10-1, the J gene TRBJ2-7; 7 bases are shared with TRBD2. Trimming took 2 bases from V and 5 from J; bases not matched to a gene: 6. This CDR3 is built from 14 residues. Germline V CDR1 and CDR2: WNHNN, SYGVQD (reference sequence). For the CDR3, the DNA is TGCGCCAGCAGTGAGGGCGGGAGTTCTAACGAGCAGTACTTC. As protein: CASSEGGSSNEQYF.

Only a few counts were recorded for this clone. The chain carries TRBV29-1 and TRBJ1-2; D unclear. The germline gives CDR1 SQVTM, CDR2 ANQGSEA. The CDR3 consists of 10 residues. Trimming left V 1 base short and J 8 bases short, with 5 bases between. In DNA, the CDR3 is TGCAGCGTTGAAGGGGGAGGCTACACCTTC. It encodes CSVEGGGYTF.

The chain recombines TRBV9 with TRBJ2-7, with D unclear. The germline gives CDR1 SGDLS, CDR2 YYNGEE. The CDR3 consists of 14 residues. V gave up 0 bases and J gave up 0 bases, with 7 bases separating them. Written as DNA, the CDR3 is TGTGCCAGCAGCGTAGGAGGTCTCTCCTACGAGCAGTACTTC. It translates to CASSVGGLSYEQYF. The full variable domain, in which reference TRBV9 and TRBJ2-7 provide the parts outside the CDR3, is DSGVTQTPKHLITATGQRVTLRCSPRSGDLSVYWYQQSLDQGLQFLIQYYNGEERAKGNILERFSAQQFPDLHSELNLSSLELGDSALYFCASSVGGLSYEQYFGPGTRLTVT.

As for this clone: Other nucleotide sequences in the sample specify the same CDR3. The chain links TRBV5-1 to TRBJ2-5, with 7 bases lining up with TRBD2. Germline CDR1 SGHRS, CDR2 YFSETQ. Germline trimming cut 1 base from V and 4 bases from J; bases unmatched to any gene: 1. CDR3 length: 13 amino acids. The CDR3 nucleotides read TGCGCCAGCAGCTTGTCGGGAGGAGAGACCCAGTACTTC. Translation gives CASSLSGGETQYF. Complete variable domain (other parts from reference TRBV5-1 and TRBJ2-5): KAGVTQTPRYLIKTRGQQVTLSCSPISGHRSVSWYQQTPGQGLQFLFEYFSETQRNKGNFPGRFSGRQFSNSRSEMNVSTLELGDSALYLCASSLSGGETQYFGPGTRLLVL.

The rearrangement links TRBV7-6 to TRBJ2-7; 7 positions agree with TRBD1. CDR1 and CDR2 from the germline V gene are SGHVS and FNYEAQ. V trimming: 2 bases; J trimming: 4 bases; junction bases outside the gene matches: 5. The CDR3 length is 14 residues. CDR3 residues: CASSLSPGGYEQYF. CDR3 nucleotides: TGTGCCAGCAGCTTAAGCCCAGGGGGTTACGAGCAGTACTTC.

As DNA, the CDR3 is TGTGCCATCAGTGAGTATAGGACAGCCAATTCACCCCTCCACTTT. Residues: CAISEYRTANSPLHF. The rearrangement links TRBV10-3 to TRBJ1-6, with a tentative D call TRBD1 (6 bases). The CDR3 extends over 15 amino acids. Germline CDR1 is ENHRY and CDR2 is SYGVKD. Trimming removed 1 base from V and 7 bases from J, with 11 bases in between.

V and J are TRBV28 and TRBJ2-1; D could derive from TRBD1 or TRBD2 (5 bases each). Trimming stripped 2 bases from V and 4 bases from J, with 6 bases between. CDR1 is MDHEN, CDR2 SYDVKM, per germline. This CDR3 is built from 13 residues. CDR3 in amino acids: CASSLGGYNEQFF. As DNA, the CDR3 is TGTGCCAGCAGTTTAGGGGGTTACAATGAGCAGTTCTTC.

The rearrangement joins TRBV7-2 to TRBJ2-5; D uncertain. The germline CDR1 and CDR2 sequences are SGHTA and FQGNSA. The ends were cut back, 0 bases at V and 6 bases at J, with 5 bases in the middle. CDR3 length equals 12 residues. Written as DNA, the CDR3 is TGTGCCAGCAGCTTAGCGCTTAAGACCCAGTACTTC. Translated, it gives CASSLALKTQYF.

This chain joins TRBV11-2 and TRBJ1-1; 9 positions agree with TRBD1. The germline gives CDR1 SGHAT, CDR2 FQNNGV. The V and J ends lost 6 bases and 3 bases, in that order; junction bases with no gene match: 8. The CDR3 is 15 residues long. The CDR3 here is CASRTTGGLDTEAFF. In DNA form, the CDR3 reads TGTGCCAGCAGGACGACAGGGGGGCTCGACACTGAAGCTTTCTTT.

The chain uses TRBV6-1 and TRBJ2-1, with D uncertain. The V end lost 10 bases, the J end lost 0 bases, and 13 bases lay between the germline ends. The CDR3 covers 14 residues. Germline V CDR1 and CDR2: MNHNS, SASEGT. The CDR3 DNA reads TGTGCCATAAATTCTCGTCACTCCTACAATGAGCAGTTCTTC. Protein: CAINSRHSYNEQFF.

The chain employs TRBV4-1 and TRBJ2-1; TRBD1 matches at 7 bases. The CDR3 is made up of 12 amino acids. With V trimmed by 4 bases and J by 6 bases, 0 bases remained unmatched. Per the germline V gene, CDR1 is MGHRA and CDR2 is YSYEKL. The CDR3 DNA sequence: TGCGCCAGCAGCCGACAGGGCAATGAGCAGTTCTTC. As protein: CASSRQGNEQFF.

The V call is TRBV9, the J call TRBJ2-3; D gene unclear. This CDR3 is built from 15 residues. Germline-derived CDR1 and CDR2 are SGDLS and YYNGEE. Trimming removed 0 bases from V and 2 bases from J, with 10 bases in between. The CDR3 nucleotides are TGTGCCAGCAGCGTAGGAGCGATCGACACAGATACGCAGTATTTT. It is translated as CASSVGAIDTDTQYF. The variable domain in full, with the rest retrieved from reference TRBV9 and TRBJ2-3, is DSGVTQTPKHLITATGQRVTLRCSPRSGDLSVYWYQQSLDQGLQFLIQYYNGEERAKGNILERFSAQQFPDLHSELNLSSLELGDSALYFCASSVGAIDTDTQYFGPGTRLTVL.

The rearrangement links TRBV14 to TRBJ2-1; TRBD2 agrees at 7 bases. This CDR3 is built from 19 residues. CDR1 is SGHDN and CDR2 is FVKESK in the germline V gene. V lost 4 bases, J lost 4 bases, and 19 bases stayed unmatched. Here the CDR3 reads CASSPYWAGVATQYNEQFF. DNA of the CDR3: TGTGCCAGCAGCCCGTATTGGGCGGGAGTAGCAACCCAATACAATGAGCAGTTCTTC. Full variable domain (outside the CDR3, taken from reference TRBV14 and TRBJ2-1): EAGVTQFPSHSVIEKGQTVTLRCDPISGHDNLYWYRRVMGKEIKFLLHFVKESKQDESGMPNNRFLAERTGGTYSTLKVQPAELEDSGVYFCASSPYWAGVATQYNEQFFGPGTRLTVL.

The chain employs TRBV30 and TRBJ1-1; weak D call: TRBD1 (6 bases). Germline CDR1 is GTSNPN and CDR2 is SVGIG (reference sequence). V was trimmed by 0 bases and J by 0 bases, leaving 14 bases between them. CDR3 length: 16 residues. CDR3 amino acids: CAWSVRGRGLNTEAFF. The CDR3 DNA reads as TGTGCCTGGAGTGTAAGGGGGAGGGGTTTGAACACTGAAGCTTTCTTT.

The CDR3 coding sequence is TGCAGTGCTTGGAGAGGGGACAGGGCATTCTTC. Residues: CSAWRGDRAFF. This chain joins TRBV20-1 and TRBJ2-1, with TRBD1 matching over 9 bases. Germline CDR1 is DFQATT and CDR2 is SNEGSKA (reference sequence). The CDR3 has 11 residues. After removal of 5 bases from V and 16 bases from J, the junction contained 9 bases not matched to a gene.

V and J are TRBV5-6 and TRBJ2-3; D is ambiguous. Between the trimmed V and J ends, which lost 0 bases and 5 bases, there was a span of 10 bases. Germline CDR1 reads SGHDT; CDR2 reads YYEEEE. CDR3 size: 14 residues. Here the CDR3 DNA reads TGTGCCAGCAGCTTGGAAAGTAGTCTAGATACGCAGTATTTT. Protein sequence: CASSLESSLDTQYF.

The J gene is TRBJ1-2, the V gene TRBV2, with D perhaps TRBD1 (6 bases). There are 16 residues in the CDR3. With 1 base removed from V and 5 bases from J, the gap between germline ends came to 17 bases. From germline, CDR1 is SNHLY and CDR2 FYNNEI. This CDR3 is CASSEVHGTLGYGYTF. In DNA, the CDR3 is TGTGCCAGCAGTGAAGTACACGGGACACTGGGATATGGCTACACCTTC.

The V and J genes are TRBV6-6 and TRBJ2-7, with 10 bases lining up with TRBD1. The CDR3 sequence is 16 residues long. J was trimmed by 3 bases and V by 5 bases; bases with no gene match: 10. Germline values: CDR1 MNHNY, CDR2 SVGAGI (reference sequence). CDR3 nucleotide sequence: TGTGCCAGCAGTCCCTCCGCGGGACAGGGGAACTACGAGCAGTACTTC. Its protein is CASSPSAGQGNYEQYF.

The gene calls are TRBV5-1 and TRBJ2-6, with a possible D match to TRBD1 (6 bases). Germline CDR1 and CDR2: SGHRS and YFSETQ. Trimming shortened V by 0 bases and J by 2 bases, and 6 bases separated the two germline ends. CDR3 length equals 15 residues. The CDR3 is CASSLAGAGANVLTF. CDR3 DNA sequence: TGCGCCAGCAGCTTGGCAGGGGCTGGGGCCAACGTCCTGACTTTC. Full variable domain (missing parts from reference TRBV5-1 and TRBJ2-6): KAGVTQTPRYLIKTRGQQVTLSCSPISGHRSVSWYQQTPGQGLQFLFEYFSETQRNKGNFPGRFSGRQFSNSRSEMNVSTLELGDSALYLCASSLAGAGANVLTFGAGSRLTVL.

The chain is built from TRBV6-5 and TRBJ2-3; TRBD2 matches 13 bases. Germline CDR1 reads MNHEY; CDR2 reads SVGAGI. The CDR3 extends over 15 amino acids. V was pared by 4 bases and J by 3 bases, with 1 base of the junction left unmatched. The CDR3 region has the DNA TGTGCCAGCAGTTGGACTAGCGGGAGAACAGATACGCAGTATTTT. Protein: CASSWTSGRTDTQYF.